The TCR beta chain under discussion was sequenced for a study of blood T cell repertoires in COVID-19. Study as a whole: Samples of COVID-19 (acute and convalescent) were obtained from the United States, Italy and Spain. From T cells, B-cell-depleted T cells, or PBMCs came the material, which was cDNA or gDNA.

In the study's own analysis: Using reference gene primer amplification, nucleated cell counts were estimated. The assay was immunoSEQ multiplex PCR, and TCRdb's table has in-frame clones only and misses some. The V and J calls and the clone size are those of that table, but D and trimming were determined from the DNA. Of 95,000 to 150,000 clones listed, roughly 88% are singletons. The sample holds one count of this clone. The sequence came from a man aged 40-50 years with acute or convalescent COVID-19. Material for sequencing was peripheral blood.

The CDR3 sequence: CASSPPSSDFGTEAFF. In DNA form, the CDR3 reads TGTGCCAGCTCACCACCGTCGTCGGACTTCGGCACTGAAGCTTTCTTT. This sequence joins TRBV18 and TRBJ1-1; D call uncertain. In germline, CDR1 is KGHSH, CDR2 LQKENI. Trimming shortened V by 0 bases and J by 4 bases, and 15 bases separated the two germline ends. The CDR3 runs 16 residues.